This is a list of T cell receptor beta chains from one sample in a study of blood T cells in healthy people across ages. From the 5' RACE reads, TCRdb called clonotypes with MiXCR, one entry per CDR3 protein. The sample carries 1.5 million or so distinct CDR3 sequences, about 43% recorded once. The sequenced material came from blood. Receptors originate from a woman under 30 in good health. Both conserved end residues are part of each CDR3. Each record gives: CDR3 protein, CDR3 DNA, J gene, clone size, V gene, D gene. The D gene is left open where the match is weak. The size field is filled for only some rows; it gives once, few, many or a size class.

CARVGGLRVFEQFF TGTGCCCGGGTGGGGGGCTTGAGGGTCTTTGAGCAGTTCTTC TRBJ2-1 few TRBV7-2 -
CAGSVRGEQYF TGTGCCGGGAGTGTACGGGGCGAGCAGTACTTC TRBJ2-7 few TRBV30 -
CSASQAVAGYYEQYF TGCAGTGCTAGTCAGGCGGTAGCGGGTTACTACGAGCAGTACTTC TRBJ2-7 - TRBV20-1 TRBD2
CASGRAASGTYNEQFF TGCGCCAGCGGCCGGGCGGCTAGCGGGACCTACAATGAGCAGTTCTTC TRBJ2-1 - TRBV4-1 TRBD2
CASSLRGPEETQYF TGTGCCAGCAGTTTAAGGGGACCAGAAGAGACCCAGTACTTC TRBJ2-5 - TRBV27 -
CASRPSSSGDEQYF TGTGCAAGTCGCCCCTCGTCGTCCGGCGACGAGCAGTACTTC TRBJ2-7 few TRBV12-2 -
CSAREGRSYEQYF TGCAGTGCTAGAGAGGGGCGATCCTACGAGCAGTACTTC TRBJ2-7 many TRBV20-1 -
CASSQPPGQGMPEAFF TGCGCCAGCAGCCAGCCACCGGGACAGGGGATGCCTGAAGCTTTCTTT TRBJ1-1 - TRBV4-1 TRBD1
CASSFSTGGASNYGYTF TGTGCCAGCAGCTTTTCCACAGGGGGTGCGTCCAACTATGGCTACACCTTC TRBJ1-2 - TRBV7-2 TRBD1
CASNPAGETQGADTQYF TGTGCCAGCAACCCTGCGGGGGAAACGCAGGGTGCAGATACGCAGTATTTT TRBJ2-3 few TRBV28 TRBD2